Listed here are 29 T cell receptor beta chains from one sample, sequenced in a study of response to subunit inactivated influenza vaccine. MiXCR, applied by TCRdb to the RT-PCR reads, yields one record per CDR3 protein. Here the sample spans roughly 780,000 distinct CDR3 sequences, approximately 17% being singletons. The starting material was PBMCs from blood, obtained roughly 5 days after vaccination. The receptors here all came from a man in his forties or fifties who received an inactivated influenza vaccine.

The chain has TRBV4-3 and TRBJ1-4; 8 bases align to TRBD1. The CDR3 contains 18 residues. The V and J ends lost 1 base and 8 bases, in that order; junction bases with no gene match: 15. Germline loops: CDR1 LGHNA, CDR2 YSLEER. The CDR3 loop is CASSQATVEWDRKEKLFF. CDR3 in DNA: TGCGCCAGCAGCCAAGCAACTGTCGAATGGGACAGGAAAGAAAAACTGTTTTTT.

This clonotype occurred many times. J is TRBJ1-1 and V is TRBV19; D is possibly TRBD1 (5 bases). V was clipped by 5 bases and J by 3 bases, with 10 bases between them. This CDR3 spans 13 amino acids. Looked up from germline, CDR1 is LNHDA and CDR2 is SQIVND (reference sequence). This CDR3 is CASSPRGYTEAFF. As DNA, the CDR3 is TGTGCCAGTAGTCCTCGGGGGTACACTGAAGCTTTCTTT.

The chain joins TRBV2 to TRBJ1-1; a possible D gene is TRBD1 (6 bases). Germline CDR1 is SNHLY and CDR2 is FYNNEI. V was pared by 3 bases and J by 5 bases, with 13 bases between. The CDR3 runs to 14 residues. The CDR3 coding sequence is TGTGCCAGCAGTGATAGGGGGAGGCTTACTGAAGCTTTCTTT. This gives the protein CASSDRGRLTEAFF.

Comments on this clonotype: This CDR3 is missing its conserved last phenylalanine or tryptophan, likely due to a read error. V gene TRBV2 combines with J gene TRBJ2-1, with D perhaps matching TRBD1 or TRBD2 (5 bases each). The V and J ends lost 4 bases and 9 bases respectively, with 13 bases between them. CDR3 length: 13 residues. Germline assignment: CDR1 SNHLY and CDR2 FYNNEI. CDR3 in DNA: TGTGCCAGCAGTGGGGACGGTACGGGTGAGCAGTTCCTC. Translation: CASSGDGTGEQFL.

The chain couples TRBV9 to TRBJ2-7; the D gene is possibly TRBD1 (6 bases). Germline V gene lookup returns CDR1 SGDLS and CDR2 YYNGEE. The CDR3 consists of 15 residues. Trimming cost V 0 bases and J 0 bases, with 10 bases left between them. CDR3 in amino acids: CASSVGPGVSYEQYF. The CDR3 DNA follows: TGTGCCAGCAGCGTAGGTCCAGGGGTCTCCTACGAGCAGTACTTC.

This clonotype was observed a few times. The rearrangement joins TRBV9 to TRBJ1-2; D is uncertain. Germline V gene sequence: CDR1 SGDLS, CDR2 YYNGEE. V was cut by 6 bases and J by 6 bases, with 12 bases left in between. This CDR3 comprises 12 residues. CDR3 bases: TGTGCCAGCAATGCTAACAGTCATGGCTACACCTTC. Amino acids: CASNANSHGYTF.

V and J are TRBV4-3 and TRBJ2-2; TRBD2 matches at 14 bases. Per germline, CDR1 LGHNA and CDR2 YSLEER. The CDR3 covers 19 residues. J was trimmed by 4 bases and V by 0 bases; bases with no gene match: 7. The CDR3 sequence: CASSQESPGLAGGTGELFF. The CDR3 bases are TGCGCCAGCAGCCAAGAAAGTCCCGGACTAGCGGGGGGCACCGGGGAGCTGTTTTTT.

The chain couples TRBV27 to TRBJ2-3, with TRBD2 matching over 7 bases. This CDR3 is built from 16 residues. Losses at the gene ends were 6 bases for V and 4 bases for J; bases not matched to a gene: 13. Looked up from germline, CDR1 is MNHEY and CDR2 is SMNVEV (reference sequence). In nucleotides, the CDR3 is TGTGCCAGCAGCCCGTTGGCGGGAGCGGGCGCAGATACGCAGTATTTT. Translating gives CASSPLAGAGADTQYF.

This clonotype appeared a few times. The V gene is TRBV9, the J gene TRBJ2-7; D might be TRBD2 (5 bases). The CDR3 is 13 amino acids. Trimming pared 0 bases from V and 5 bases from J, leaving 9 bases between. The germline CDR1 and CDR2 sequences are SGDLS and YYNGEE. The CDR3 DNA is TGTGCCAGCAGCGTAGGCCCTAGCAACGAGCAGTACTTC. Protein: CASSVGPSNEQYF.

The CDR3 here is CAIRTTGNSPLHF. In nucleotides, the CDR3 is TGTGCCATCAGGACTACAGGGAATTCACCCCTCCACTTT. The chain couples TRBV10-3 to TRBJ1-6, with TRBD1 as a possible D gene (6 bases). V was trimmed by 6 bases and J by 7 bases, leaving 10 bases between them. The germline CDR1 and CDR2 sequences are ENHRY and SYGVKD. This CDR3 contains 13 residues.

This clonotype was counted a few times. V is TRBV20-1 and J is TRBJ2-3, with 8 bases lining up with TRBD2. Trimming removed 3 bases from V and 1 base from J; junction bases left unmatched: 15. The CDR3 contains 18 residues. In germline, CDR1 is DFQATT, CDR2 SNEGSKA (reference sequence). Written as DNA, the CDR3 is TGCAGTGCTAGCTGGGCTAGCGGGCATACCGGAGGCACAGATACGCAGTATTTT. Protein sequence: CSASWASGHTGGTDTQYF.

This clonotype was counted only a few times. V and J are TRBV4-2 and TRBJ2-5; the D gene is possibly TRBD2 (5 bases). V lost 0 bases and J 5 bases, leaving 22 bases between the germline ends. CDR1 and CDR2 (germline): LGHNA, YNFKEQ. The CDR3 is made up of 18 amino acids. For the CDR3, the DNA is TGTGCCAGCAGCCAAGATTGGGGAGAGGACGCCTATGGGGAGACCCAGTACTTC. Translating gives CASSQDWGEDAYGETQYF.

A remark on this clonotype: This clone may be a read error of a much larger clone one base away. The V gene is TRBV5-1, the J gene TRBJ2-2; tentatively, D is TRBD1 (6 bases). Germline CDR1 SGHRS, CDR2 YFSETQ. The CDR3 runs 17 residues. The DNA for the CDR3 is TGCGCCTGCAGCTATTCCGGGACACCCGACGGCACCGGGGAGCTGTTTTTT. Translated: CACSYSGTPDGTGELFF.

The chain links TRBV7-8 to TRBJ2-3; D is unresolved. Trimming cost V 5 bases and J 7 bases, with 10 bases left between them. CDR1 is SGHVS, CDR2 FQNEAQ, per germline. The CDR3 has 12 amino acids. The DNA for the CDR3 is TGTGCCAGCAGCCTCATAAGTAATACGCAGTATTTT. Translated, it gives CASSLISNTQYF.

This clonotype was picked up a small number of times. This chain connects TRBV6-2 or TRBV6-3 to TRBJ2-7; D call uncertain. CDR3 length equals 13 residues. Trimming took off 4 bases at V and 4 bases at J, with 11 bases between the two ends. Germline-derived CDR1 and CDR2 are MNHEY and SVGEGT. The CDR3 nucleotides are TGTGCCAGCAGTTCCTCCGTTCAATACGAGCAGTACTTC. This codes for CASSSSVQYEQYF.

J is TRBJ2-1 and V is TRBV4-2; 9 bases are shared with TRBD1. There are 13 residues in the CDR3. The ends lost 5 bases at V and 7 bases at J; junction bases unmatched: 3. Germline lookup yields CDR1 LGHNA and CDR2 YNFKEQ. The CDR3 DNA follows: TGTGCCAGCAGCGGCGGACAGGGGAATGAGCAGTTCTTC. Translating gives CASSGGQGNEQFF.

In its sample, this clonotype was seen many times. CDR3 in amino acids: CASSQEGGLLSYEQYF. The CDR3, as DNA: TGTGCCAGCAGCCAGGAGGGGGGACTACTATCCTACGAGCAGTACTTC. V usage is TRBV4-2 and J usage is TRBJ2-7; D is perhaps TRBD2 (7 bases). There are 16 residues in the CDR3. The germline CDR1 and CDR2 sequences are LGHNA and YNFKEQ. The V gene lost 3 bases and the J gene lost 1 base, with 16 bases spanning the gap.

This clonotype was recorded many times. The gene calls are TRBV29-1 and TRBJ2-2, with TRBD2 matching 11 bases. CDR3 length equals 14 residues. CDR1 is SQVTM, CDR2 ANQGSEA, per germline. Trimming removed 5 bases from V and 4 bases from J; junction bases left unmatched: 3. CDR3 sequence (DNA): TGCAGCGTTTCGGGGACTAGCGGCACCGGGGAGCTGTTTTTT. It is translated as CSVSGTSGTGELFF.

The genes are TRBV12-3 or TRBV12-4 and TRBJ2-5; the D is unclear. Trimming removed 5 bases at V and 0 bases at J, with 7 bases between. The CDR3 is 13 residues long. The CDR3 coding sequence is TGTGCCAGCAGTCTTCACAACCAAGAGACCCAGTACTTC. Protein product: CASSLHNQETQYF.

This clonotype was seen repeatedly, ten times or more. This rearrangement joins TRBV29-1 to TRBJ2-4; 9 bases are a match to TRBD2. CDR1 SQVTM and CDR2 ANQGSEA come from the germline V gene. This CDR3 region has 14 residues. V was clipped by 6 bases and J by 5 bases; unmatched bases: 8. The CDR3 DNA reads as TGCAGCGTAAAGCGGGAGGTTCACCAAAACATTCAGTACTTC. Translation: CSVKREVHQNIQYF.

This chain connects TRBV4-2 to TRBJ1-1; possible D gene TRBD1, 5 bases. Germline V gene data show CDR1 as LGHNA and CDR2 as YNFKEQ. The CDR3 sequence is 15 residues long. Trimming stripped 0 bases from V and 1 base from J, with 9 bases between. CDR3 coding DNA: TGTGCCAGCAGCCAAGACGACAGAGCGAACACTGAAGCTTTCTTT. It is translated as CASSQDDRANTEAFF.

This clonotype was recorded a few times. This chain uses TRBV5-1 with TRBJ2-3; the D gene is possibly TRBD1 (6 bases). V was trimmed by 0 bases and J by 4 bases, leaving 12 bases between them. Germline CDR1 SGHRS, CDR2 YFSETQ. The CDR3 is 15 residues long. CDR3 in DNA: TGCGCCAGCAGCTTGGCTCATGGGGGCTCAGATACGCAGTATTTT. It is translated as CASSLAHGGSDTQYF.

The chain recombines TRBV20-1 with TRBJ2-3, with 11 bases fitting TRBD2. V trimming: 0 bases; J trimming: 4 bases; junction bases outside the gene matches: 6. Germline V gene lookup returns CDR1 DFQATT and CDR2 SNEGSKA (reference sequence). This CDR3 has 16 residues. The CDR3 loop is CSARDRGSGGADTQYF. Written as DNA, the CDR3 is TGCAGTGCTAGAGATCGAGGTAGCGGGGGGGCAGATACGCAGTATTTT.

The chain carries TRBV4-2 and TRBJ2-1, with D perhaps being TRBD1 or TRBD2 (5 bases each). The ends were cut back, 4 bases at V and 3 bases at J, with 10 bases in the middle. Germline CDR1 and CDR2: LGHNA and YNFKEQ. This CDR3 comprises 14 residues. The DNA of the CDR3 is TGTGCCAGCAGCCGAGGGGACGGCTACAATGAGCAGTTCTTC. Protein sequence: CASSRGDGYNEQFF.

This clonotype was found many times. The gene calls are TRBV29-1 and TRBJ2-5; D may be TRBD2 (6 bases). CDR3 length equals 12 residues. In germline, CDR1 is SQVTM, CDR2 ANQGSEA. V lost 7 bases and J 4 bases, leaving 13 bases between the germline ends. CDR3 coding DNA: TGCAGCGCCGGGACTTTAAGAGAGACCCAGTACTTC. Its protein product is CSAGTLRETQYF.

This clonotype was detected only a few times. This chain links TRBV7-2 with TRBJ1-2, with no clear D. Trimming pared 0 bases from V and 1 base from J, leaving 12 bases between. Germline-derived CDR1 and CDR2 are SGHTA and FQGNSA. This CDR3 has 16 residues. The CDR3 region is CASSLARLELNYGYTF. In DNA form, the CDR3 reads TGTGCCAGCAGCTTAGCGAGACTAGAACTTAACTATGGCTACACCTTC.

This chain links TRBV9 with TRBJ2-2; perhaps TRBD2 as D (6 bases). Germline V lookup: CDR1 SGDLS, CDR2 YYNGEE. The ends were cut back, 0 bases at V and 1 base at J, with 10 bases in the middle. The CDR3 spans 16 residues. The CDR3 reads CASSVGRRGNTGELFF. The CDR3 DNA reads TGTGCCAGCAGCGTAGGAAGGCGGGGGAACACCGGGGAGCTGTTTTTT.

This sequence joins TRBV6-1 and TRBJ2-6; D uncertain. V was pared by 7 bases and J by 0 bases, with 19 bases between. Germline V CDR1 and CDR2: MNHNS, SASEGT. There are 18 residues in the CDR3. The CDR3 nucleotides read TGTGCCAGCACATCTACCCATACACCCCACTCTGGGGCCAACGTCCTGACTTTC. This encodes CASTSTHTPHSGANVLTF.

This clonotype was counted between two and nine times. The CDR3 DNA sequence: TGCAGTGCTAGAGATCCTAGGGGAAGTCAGCCCCAGCATTTT. Translated, it gives CSARDPRGSQPQHF. This rearrangement joins TRBV20-1 to TRBJ1-5, with a weak D call TRBD1 (5 bases). From germline, CDR1 is DFQATT and CDR2 SNEGSKA (reference sequence). There are 14 residues in the CDR3. The V end lost 0 bases, the J end lost 6 bases, and 12 bases lay between the germline ends.